This TCR beta chain was identified during a study of human T cells and chemical hapten exposure. Study overall: Alopecia areata, totalis or universalis affected patients who were mostly female.

At least ten counts were recorded for this clonotype. The antigen is undetermined. This CDR3 has 14 residues. The germline V gene encodes CDR1 MNHEY and CDR2 SVGAGI. The V gene lost 8 bases and the J gene lost 2 bases, with 16 bases spanning the gap. Study-wide points: Versus controls, expanded TCRs had significantly more large CDR3 similarity clusters.

Separate cDNA molecules received unique molecular identifiers, which the library attached to them. TCRdb fed the RACE reads into MiXCR, producing one record per CDR3 protein. Of roughly 380,000 distinct CDR3 sequences in the sample, approximately 5.1% were seen once. Stated time point: pre-sensitization, week 0. Treatment described: therapeutic diphenylcyclopropenone sensitization with weekly scalp DPC. Total RNA extraction was carried out from unfractionated whole blood. The chain employs TRBV6-5 and TRBJ2-7; D assignment may be TRBD1 or TRBD2 (5 bases each). This specimen was whole blood, taken in connection with sensitization to the hapten diphenylcyclopropenone (DPC). This TCR derives from a woman aged 45-60 years with alopecia areata. Some clones in this sample may be carry-over from other donors' samples. The CDR3 DNA is TGTGCCAGCGCGCTTTATGGGGGTACCTACGAGCAGTACTTC. As protein: CASALYGGTYEQYF.